This T cell receptor (beta chain) stems from a study of response to subunit inactivated influenza vaccine. A single record per CDR3 protein comes from TCRdb applying MiXCR to the RT-PCR reads. The sample holds 700,000 to 800,000 distinct CDR3 sequences, roughly 18% seen once. Whole-study findings and limits: Each seasonal influenza vaccination, the authors suggested, recruits few new T cells.

Concerning this clonotype itself: Its antigen remains unidentified.

The source material was PBMCs from blood, sampled roughly 5 days after vaccination. This TCR derives from a man aged 45-65 years who received an inactivated influenza vaccine.

In nucleotides, the CDR3 is TGCGCCAGCAGCCAAGAGGATGGGGAAAAACTGTTTTTT. It codes for CASSQEDGEKLFF. The chain is built from TRBV4-1 and TRBJ1-4; D remains unclear. CDR3 length: 13 residues. Trimming stripped 0 bases from V and 8 bases from J, with 7 bases between. CDR1 and CDR2 (germline): MGHRA, YSYEKL.